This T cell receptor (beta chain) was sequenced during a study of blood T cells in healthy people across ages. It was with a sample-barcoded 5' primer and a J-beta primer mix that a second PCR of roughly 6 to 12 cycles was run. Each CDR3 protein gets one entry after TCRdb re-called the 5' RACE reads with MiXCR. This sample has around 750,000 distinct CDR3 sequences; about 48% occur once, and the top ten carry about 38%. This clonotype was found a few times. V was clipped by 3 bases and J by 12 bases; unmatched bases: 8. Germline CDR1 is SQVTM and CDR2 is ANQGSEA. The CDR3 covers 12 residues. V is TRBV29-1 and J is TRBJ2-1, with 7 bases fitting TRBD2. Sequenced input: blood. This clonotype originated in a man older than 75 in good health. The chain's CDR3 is CSVEPTGGGQFF. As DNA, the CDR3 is TGCAGCGTTGAGCCGACGGGAGGCGGGCAGTTCTTC.